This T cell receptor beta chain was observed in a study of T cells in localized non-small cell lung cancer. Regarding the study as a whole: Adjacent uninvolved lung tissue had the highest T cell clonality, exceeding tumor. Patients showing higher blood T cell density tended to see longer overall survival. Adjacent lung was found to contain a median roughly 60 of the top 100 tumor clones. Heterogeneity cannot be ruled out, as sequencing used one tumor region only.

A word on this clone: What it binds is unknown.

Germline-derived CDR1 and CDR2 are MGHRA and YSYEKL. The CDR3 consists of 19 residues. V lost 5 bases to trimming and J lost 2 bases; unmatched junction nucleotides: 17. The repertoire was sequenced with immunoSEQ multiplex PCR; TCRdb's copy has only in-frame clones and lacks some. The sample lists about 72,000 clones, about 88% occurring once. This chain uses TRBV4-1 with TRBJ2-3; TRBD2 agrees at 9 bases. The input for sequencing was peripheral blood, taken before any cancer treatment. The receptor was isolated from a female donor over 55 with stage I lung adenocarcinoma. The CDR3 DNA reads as TGCGCCAGCAGCATGGTAAGCGGGGGGCGCCGAAAAACCACAGATACGCAGTATTTT. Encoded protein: CASSMVSGGRRKTTDTQYF.